These T cell receptor beta chains were read from a single sample in a study of T cell repertoires in cytomegalovirus infection. TCRdb itself ran the reads through MiXCR, one entry per CDR3 protein. Of just over 450,000 distinct CDR3 sequences in the sample, approximately 46% were seen once. These receptors have no identified antigens. The specimen was cultured PBMCs, collected from culture after CMV antigen stimulation. Every receptor here comes from a human donor in good health (CMV status not recorded). Some clones in this sample may be carry-over from other donors' samples. The conserved cysteine and the conserved F or W are not part of the CDR3 here.

j_gene | v_gene | CDR3aa
TRBJ1-1 | TRBV6-5 | ASSRSGGQYNTEAF
TRBJ2-7 | TRBV11-2 | ASTTDYSRSYEQY
TRBJ2-1 | TRBV7-9 | ASSPQLVGGPYNEQF
TRBJ2-2 | TRBV7-6 | ASSLAGTKTGELF
TRBJ2-1 | TRBV7-2 | ASSLGARLAGSSYNEQF
TRBJ2-7 | TRBV6-1 | ASSAALAGGYEQY
TRBJ1-6 | TRBV5-1 | ASSLVAGQSPLH
TRBJ2-1 | TRBV11-2 | ASSLVPRGGGNYNEQF
TRBJ2-3 | TRBV10-3 | AISESFASGGNTDTQY
TRBJ2-3 | TRBV20-1 | SVAGAGTDTQY
TRBJ1-5 | TRBV19 | ASSIDPGTVGQPQH
TRBJ1-1 | TRBV28 | ASSPTRQGFTEAF
TRBJ2-7 | TRBV7-2 | ASSQGTSATGQY
TRBJ2-1 | TRBV5-6 | ASSSGGPHTPLLHEQF
TRBJ2-1 | TRBV6-1 | ASRIPGSENEQF
TRBJ2-1 | TRBV2 | ASSGSGRVNEQF
TRBJ2-3 | TRBV7-9 | ASSSSQVAGQGVDTQY
TRBJ2-3 | TRBV10-2 | ASSDFRGGTPY
TRBJ2-3 | TRBV7-8 | ASSFPFSGKSTDTQY
TRBJ1-1 | TRBV7-6 | ASSLAWEATEAF
TRBJ2-2 | TRBV20-1 | SALGLGYDGELF
TRBJ2-7 | TRBV6-1 | ASSEPGQGSYEQY
TRBJ1-2 | TRBV18 | ASSPPYRGYGYT
TRBJ2-5 | TRBV19 | ATGSGEGTQY
TRBJ2-7 | TRBV11-2 | ASSLEADYSYEQY
TRBJ2-7 | TRBV11-2 | ASSISIDRGLSEQY
TRBJ2-7 | TRBV7-9 | ASSADRTSSLYEQY
TRBJ1-1 | TRBV7-8 | ASSPTTQAF
TRBJ2-5 | TRBV7-2 | ASSQTGGQETQY
TRBJ2-7 | TRBV7-9 | ASSSDSSYEQY
TRBJ1-4 | TRBV18 | ASSPSGTGEEKLF
TRBJ1-1 | TRBV5-4 | ASSPTPGRAEAF
TRBJ2-7 | TRBV7-2 | ASSFQIAYEQY
TRBJ2-3 | TRBV19 | ASRASGISTDTQY
TRBJ2-2 | TRBV7-2 | ASSPRVGRYANTGELF
TRBJ1-4 | TRBV12-3/TRBV12-4 | ASRRGRGGEKLF
TRBJ1-4 | TRBV6-6 | ASSYSRGRGEKLF
TRBJ2-3 | TRBV27 | ASSLSLADNADTQY
TRBJ2-5 | TRBV7-2 | ASSLVGGGARGWETQY
TRBJ1-2 | TRBV6-1 | ATYNRGNNYGYT
TRBJ2-3 | TRBV12-3/TRBV12-4 | ASTIGVLSTDTQY
TRBJ1-6 | TRBV7-2 | ASSTMGDNSPLH
TRBJ2-3 | TRBV11-1 | ASSYLAGHDTDTQY
TRBJ2-3 | TRBV7-9 | ASSPLVDTQY
TRBJ2-1 | TRBV9 | ASSVWVGGTMYNEQF
TRBJ2-1 | TRBV11-3 | ASSLGPRANNEQF
TRBJ2-3 | TRBV20-1 | SAALAGVTDTQY